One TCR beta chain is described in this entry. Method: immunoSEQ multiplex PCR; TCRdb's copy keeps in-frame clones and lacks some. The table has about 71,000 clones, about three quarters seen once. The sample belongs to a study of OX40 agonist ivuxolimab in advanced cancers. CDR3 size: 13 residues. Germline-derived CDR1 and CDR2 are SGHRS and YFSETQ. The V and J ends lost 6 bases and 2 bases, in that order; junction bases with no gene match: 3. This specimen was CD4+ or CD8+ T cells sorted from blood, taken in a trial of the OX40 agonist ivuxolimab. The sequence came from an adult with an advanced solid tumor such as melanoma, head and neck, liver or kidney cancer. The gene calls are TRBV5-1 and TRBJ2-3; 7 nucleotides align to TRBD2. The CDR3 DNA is TGCGCCAGCAAAGCGGGGTTCACAGATACGCAGTATTTT. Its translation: CASKAGFTDTQYF.